Many counts were recorded for the clone carrying this TCR beta chain. Its matching antigen is unknown. The entry originates in a study of T cells in Graves' hyperthyroidism and ophthalmopathy. Subjects aged 18 to 65 presented with newly diagnosed hyperthyroidism of less than 2 months' duration. The CDR3 length is 15 residues. The germline V gene encodes CDR1 SGHTA and CDR2 FQGNSA. V was pared by 3 bases and J by 1 base, with 5 bases of the junction left unmatched. RNA transcripts were the template for amplifying TCR beta CDR3 regions. HTBI primers were used for first-round RT-PCR of the TCR CDR3. MiXCR, applied by TCRdb to the multiplex PCR reads, yields one record per CDR3 protein. Of some 250,000 distinct CDR3 sequences in the sample, roughly 15% were seen once. Whole-study results and caveats: Ophthalmopathy was identified by the model a median around 6 months ahead of onset. A model built on 13 V-J features separated ophthalmopathy from stable hyperthyroidism. Blood also carried most thyroid clonotypes expanded above 0.001.

The sequenced sample consisted of blood. V and J are TRBV7-2 and TRBJ2-7, with 8 nucleotides matching TRBD2. The sequence derives from a woman aged 45-60 years with Graves' hyperthyroidism that later progressed to Graves' ophthalmopathy. DNA of the CDR3: TGTGCCAGCAGCTTCGGACTAGCTAAGTCCTACGAGCAGTACTTC. Protein sequence: CASSFGLAKSYEQYF.